This T cell receptor (beta chain) was profiled in a study of shared clonotypes between healthy human individuals. This clone was detected ten times or more. Germline CDR1 SGDLS, CDR2 YYNGEE. V lost 6 bases and J 12 bases, leaving 18 bases between the germline ends. The CDR3 extends over 13 amino acids. Only in-frame clones appear in the TCRdb table, and some are missing; sequencing was by immunoSEQ multiplex PCR. The table shows fewer than 850,000 clones, with about 90% occurring only once. The sequence derives from a young man in good health. Some clones in this sample may be carry-over from other donors' samples. The chain uses TRBV9 and TRBJ1-4; possible D gene TRBD1, 5 bases. The sample was memory CD8+ T cells from PBMCs. Subset reported: CD45RO+ cells pooled with CCR7-negative TemRA cells. The DNA for the CDR3 is TGTGCCAGCACCTCTCAACCAGGGCGAGAACTGTTTTTT. As protein: CASTSQPGRELFF.